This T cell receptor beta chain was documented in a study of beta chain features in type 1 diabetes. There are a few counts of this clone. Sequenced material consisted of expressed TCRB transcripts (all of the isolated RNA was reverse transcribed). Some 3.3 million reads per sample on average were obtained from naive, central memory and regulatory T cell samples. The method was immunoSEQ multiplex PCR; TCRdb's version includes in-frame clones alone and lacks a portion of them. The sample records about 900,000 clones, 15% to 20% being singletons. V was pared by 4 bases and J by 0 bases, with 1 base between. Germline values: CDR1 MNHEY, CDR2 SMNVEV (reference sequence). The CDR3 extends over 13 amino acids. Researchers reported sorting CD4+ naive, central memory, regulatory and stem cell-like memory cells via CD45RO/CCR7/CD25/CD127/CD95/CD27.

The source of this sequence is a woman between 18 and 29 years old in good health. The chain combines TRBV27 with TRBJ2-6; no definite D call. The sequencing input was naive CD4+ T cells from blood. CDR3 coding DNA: TGTGCCAGCAGTTCCTCTGGGGCCAACGTCCTGACTTTC. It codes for CASSSSGANVLTF.